The clone carrying this T cell receptor beta chain was seen a few times. What it binds is not known. The germline CDR1 and CDR2 sequences are SGDLS and YYNGEE. Trimming at V came to 3 bases and at J to 2 bases, leaving 10 bases not matched to a gene. This CDR3 is built from 18 residues. Nominally healthy donors were sampled, though unrecorded immune exposures were likely. The PCR employed 60 Vbeta primers together with 13 Jbeta primers. In the source study's methods: About 11 million of the approximately 80 million unique TCR beta chains counted in a later analysis were shared. The method was immunoSEQ multiplex PCR; TCRdb's version includes in-frame clones alone and lacks a portion of them. The V and J calls and clone size are taken from that table; D and trimming were inferred from the DNA. The data contain about 170,000 clones, about 75% of them seen just once; the ten biggest clones take up about 1.9%.

The record originates from a study of cytomegalovirus exposure and HLA in healthy donors. Broader study findings: Some V segments, TRBV6-2 and TRBV6-3 among them, were indistinguishable and were therefore excluded. As a later analysis showed, a missense DCLRE1C variant was linked to trimming of TCR beta V- and J-genes.

The chain employs TRBV9 and TRBJ2-6; 8 bases are a match to TRBD2. The sequencing input was PBMCs. The source is a female donor in good health and CMV-seronegative. The CDR3 reads CASSASGSGSAGANVLTF. The CDR3 DNA follows: TGTGCCAGCAGCGCCTCGGGGAGCGGGAGTGCTGGGGCCAACGTCCTGACTTTC.